The source of this T cell receptor beta chain is a study of cytomegalovirus exposure and HLA in healthy donors. V gave up 3 bases and J gave up 7 bases; unmatched junction bases: 12. The CDR3 covers 16 residues. The V gene's germline CDR1 is MGHRA and CDR2 YSYEKL. Primers for the PCR totalled 60 Vbeta and 13 Jbeta. Method: immunoSEQ multiplex PCR; TCRdb's copy keeps in-frame clones and lacks some. Of around 180,000 clones detected, about four fifths appear once; the ten largest clones hold about 1.7%. Study results and limitations: The Asian-associated ancestry cluster reportedly had fewer N-insertions than the roughly 700-donor mean in a later analysis. CMV serostatus was the only recorded immune exposure for donors.

Concerning this clone: Its cognate antigen is unknown.

Source material: PBMCs. The V and J genes are TRBV4-1 and TRBJ2-7; 10 bases fit TRBD2. This clonotype was sampled from a man between 18 and 29 years old in good health and CMV-seronegative. Here the CDR3 reads CASSQSQLAGVREQYF. In nucleotides, the CDR3 is TGCGCCAGCAGCCAGAGCCAGCTAGCGGGAGTAAGGGAGCAGTACTTC.